This entry features one TCR beta chain sequence. Its antigen is still unknown. PCR used 60 Vbeta primers and 13 Jbeta primers. Per the original data handling: Approximately 83 million unique TCR beta chains, roughly 11 million shared, were counted in a later analysis. The data were produced by immunoSEQ multiplex PCR, yet TCRdb's version contains in-frame clones alone and is incomplete. That table gives V, J and clone size, and the DNA gave D and trimming. Here the sample spans 150,000 or so clones, under 90% being singletons. This record comes from a study of cytomegalovirus exposure and HLA in healthy donors. Study-wide findings and caveats: Researchers reported in a later analysis that a missense DCLRE1C variant was tied to TCR beta V- and J-gene trimming.

Trimming removed 5 bases from V and 4 bases from J; junction bases left unmatched: 13. Germline loops: CDR1 SGHTA, CDR2 FQGNSA. The CDR3 is made up of 16 amino acids. This cohort consisted of healthy bone marrow donors. This receptor was obtained from a male donor in good health and CMV-seronegative. The chain couples TRBV7-2 to TRBJ1-2, with 7 nucleotides matching TRBD1. The sequenced sample consisted of PBMCs. As DNA, the CDR3 is TGTGCCAGCAGCCCAGACAGACAGGGTCTGATCTATGGCTACACCTTC. Translating gives CASSPDRQGLIYGYTF.